One and the same sample provided the 10 T cell receptor beta chains below, sequenced in a study of regulatory T cells in long-lasting Graves disease. Time point described: newly diagnosed GD, antithyroid drugs for less than 3 months. RNA extracted from PBMCs served as the sequencing template. Through Arm-PCR of CDR3 regions and iRepertoire HTBI primers, TCR beta libraries were built. MiXCR, applied by TCRdb to the multiplex PCR reads, yields one record per CDR3 protein. This table holds about 240,000 distinct CDR3 sequences, 20% to 25% found once. The source was peripheral blood mononuclear cells (PBMCs), collected at new diagnosis, from a patient treated with antithyroid drugs. The receptors shown here come from a female donor with Graves disease.

CDR3: CASSPNRVFGEAFF. CDR3 in DNA: TGTGCCAGCAGTCCAAACAGGGTTTTTGGTGAAGCTTTCTTT. The rearrangement links TRBV28 to TRBJ1-1, with D maybe TRBD1 (6 bases). Germline loops: CDR1 MDHEN, CDR2 SYDVKM. The CDR3 sequence is 14 residues long. V lost 5 bases and J 7 bases, leaving 17 bases between the germline ends.

The gene calls are TRBV6-1 and TRBJ1-4; 9 positions match TRBD1. CDR3 length equals 14 residues. Germline V gene sequence: CDR1 MNHNS, CDR2 SASEGT. J was trimmed by 5 bases and V by 6 bases; bases with no gene match: 4. For the CDR3, the DNA is TGTGCCAGCAGACTTGGACAGGGGAATGAAAAACTGTTTTTT. Amino acid sequence: CASRLGQGNEKLFF.

Many counts were recorded for this clonotype. The genes are TRBV4-2 and TRBJ1-2; TRBD1 aligns across 7 bases. In germline, CDR1 is LGHNA, CDR2 YNFKEQ. The CDR3 covers 18 residues. After removal of 1 base from V and 2 bases from J, the junction contained 13 bases not matched to a gene. CDR3 amino acids: CASSQGIRQGGANYGYTF. CDR3 nucleotides: TGTGCCAGCAGCCAAGGGATAAGACAGGGAGGCGCCAACTATGGCTACACCTTC.

This clonotype has at least ten counts. V gene TRBV11-1 combines with J gene TRBJ2-5; D gene ambiguous. The length of the CDR3 is 14 residues. V lost 3 bases, J lost 2 bases, and 10 bases lay in between. CDR1 SGHAT and CDR2 FQDESV come from the germline V gene (reference sequence). The CDR3 sequence is CASSFMLSQETQYF. Written as DNA, the CDR3 is TGTGCCAGCAGCTTTATGTTGTCACAAGAGACCCAGTACTTC.

This chain links TRBV15 with TRBJ2-2, with D perhaps matching TRBD1 (7 bases). The CDR3 runs 15 residues. CDR1 is LNHNV and CDR2 is YYDKDF in the germline V gene (reference sequence). V was clipped by 5 bases and J by 0 bases, with 10 bases between them. CDR3 sequence: CATSPRGANTGELFF. The CDR3 coding sequence is TGTGCCACCAGCCCCAGGGGGGCGAACACCGGGGAGCTGTTTTTT.

In regard to this clonotype: This may be a read error: a much more frequent sequence differs by one nucleotide. The CDR3 region is CAGRQGENEQFF. CDR3 DNA sequence: TGTGCCGGAAGACAAGGGGAGAATGAGCAGTTCTTC. The chain couples TRBV12-3 or TRBV12-4 to TRBJ2-1; D possibly matches TRBD1 or TRBD2 (5 bases each). Trimming stripped 11 bases from V and 7 bases from J, with 15 bases between. The CDR3 covers 12 residues.

A note on this clonotype: Given a far larger clone just one base away, this is likely a sequencing read error. The chain has TRBV7-2 and TRBJ1-1; D might be TRBD1 (5 bases). The germline V gene has CDR1 SGHTA and CDR2 FQGNSA. V gave up 3 bases and J gave up 2 bases, with 10 bases separating them. There are 14 residues in the CDR3. In nucleotides, the CDR3 is TGTGCCAGCAGCTTCCCTCAGGGCAACACTGAAGCTTTCTTT. Translation gives CASSFPQGNTEAFF.

The V call is TRBV20-1, the J call TRBJ1-5; D is ambiguous. V shed 6 bases and J shed 3 bases, with 18 bases lying between them. This CDR3 has 15 residues. CDR1 DFQATT and CDR2 SNEGSKA come from the germline V gene (reference sequence). Written as DNA, the CDR3 is TGCAGTGCCCGTGGTCGGGTAGGAGACAATCAGCCCCAGCATTTT. Translation gives CSARGRVGDNQPQHF.

The rearrangement uses TRBV12-5 and TRBJ2-3, with 8 nucleotides matching TRBD2. CDR1 and CDR2 from the germline V gene are LGHNT and FRNRAP. CDR3 length equals 15 residues. Trimming took 4 bases from V and 4 from J; bases not matched to a gene: 7. The CDR3 spells CASGSDSGSSDTQYF. The DNA for the CDR3 is TGTGCTAGTGGTTCCGACAGCGGGAGCTCAGATACGCAGTATTTT.

This clonotype was recorded many times. The chain combines TRBV6-1 with TRBJ1-1; D gene unclear. The ends were cut back, 6 bases at V and 3 bases at J, with 8 bases in the middle. The CDR3 has 12 amino acids. Germline V gene lookup returns CDR1 MNHNS and CDR2 SASEGT. The CDR3 DNA reads as TGTGCCAGCAGCCTGTTCTACACTGAAGCTTTCTTT. Its translation: CASSLFYTEAFF.